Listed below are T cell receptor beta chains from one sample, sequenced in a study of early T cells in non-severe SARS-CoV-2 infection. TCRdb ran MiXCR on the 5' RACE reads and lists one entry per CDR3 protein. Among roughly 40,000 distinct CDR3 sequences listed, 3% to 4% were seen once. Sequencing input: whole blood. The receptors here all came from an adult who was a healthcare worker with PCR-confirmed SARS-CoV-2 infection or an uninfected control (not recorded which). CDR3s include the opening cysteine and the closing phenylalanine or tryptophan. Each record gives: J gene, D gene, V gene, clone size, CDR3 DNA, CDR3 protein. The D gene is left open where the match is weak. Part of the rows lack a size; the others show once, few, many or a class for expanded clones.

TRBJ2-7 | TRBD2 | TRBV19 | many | TGTGCCTCATCGCAAGCGGGGACCTCCTACGAGCAGTACTTC | CASSQAGTSYEQYF
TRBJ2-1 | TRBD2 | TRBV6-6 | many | TGTGCCAGCAGCTCTATCTCGACTAGCGGGGGTGCCCAGGGGCAGTTCTTC | CASSSISTSGGAQGQFF
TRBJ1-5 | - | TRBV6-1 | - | TGTGCCAGCAGGGTAAACAGAGATCAGCCCCAGCATTTT | CASRVNRDQPQHF
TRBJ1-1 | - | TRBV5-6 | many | TGTGCCAGCAGCTTGTGGTTCAGGGGAAACACTGAAGCTTTCTTT | CASSLWFRGNTEAFF
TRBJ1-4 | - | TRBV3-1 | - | TGTGCCAGCAGCCATGAGGGACCCCCGACTAATGAAAAACTGTTTTTT | CASSHEGPPTNEKLFF
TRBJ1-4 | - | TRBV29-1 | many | TGCAGCGTTGAAGGGGAGGTTAATGAAAAACTGTTTTTT | CSVEGEVNEKLFF
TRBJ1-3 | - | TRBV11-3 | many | TGTGCCAGCAGCCGTTCGGGGGCAACTGGAAACACCATATATTTT | CASSRSGATGNTIYF
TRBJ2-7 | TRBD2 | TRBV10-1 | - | TGCGCCAGCAGTGAGTCCACGCGACTAGCGGGAGTCGACGAACAGTACTTC | CASSESTRLAGVDEQYF
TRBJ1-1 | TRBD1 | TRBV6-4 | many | TGTGCCAGCAGTGACGGGACAGCGGGTTTTCGAGCTTTCTTT | CASSDGTAGFRAFF
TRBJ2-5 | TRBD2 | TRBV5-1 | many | TGCGCCAGCAGCTTGGCTGCAGCGGGATTTCAAGAGACCCAGTACTTC | CASSLAAAGFQETQYF
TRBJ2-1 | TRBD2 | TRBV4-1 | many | TGCGCCAGCAGCCAAGGGACTAGCGGGGCCAATGAGCAGTTCTTC | CASSQGTSGANEQFF
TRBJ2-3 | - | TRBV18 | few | TGTGCCAGCTCACGGGCTGGGGCTAGCACAGATACGCAGTATTTT | CASSRAGASTDTQYF
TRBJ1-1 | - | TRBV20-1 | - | TGCAGCGGTTGGCGGATCACTGAAGCTTTCTTT | CSGWRITEAFF
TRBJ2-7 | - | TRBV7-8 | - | TGTGCCAGCAGCCTCCTGGAAGGGAGAGGGTACGAGCAGTACTTC | CASSLLEGRGYEQYF
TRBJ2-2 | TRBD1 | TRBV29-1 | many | TGCAGCGTAGGGGGCGTGGAAACCGGGGAGCTGTTTTTT | CSVGGVETGELFF
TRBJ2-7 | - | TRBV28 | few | TGTGCCAGCAGTTCTCCAGATAGCTCCTACGAGCAGTACTTC | CASSSPDSSYEQYF
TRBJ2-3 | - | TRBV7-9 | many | TGTGCCAGCAGCCAAACTAGCCCCGATACGCAGTATTTT | CASSQTSPDTQYF
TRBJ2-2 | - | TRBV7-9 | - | TGTGCCAGCAGCTTAACTCTGGACAGCACCGGGGAGCTGTTTTTT | CASSLTLDSTGELFF
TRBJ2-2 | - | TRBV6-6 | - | TGTGCCAGCAGGGGAACCCTGAACACCGGGGAGCTGTTTTTT | CASRGTLNTGELFF
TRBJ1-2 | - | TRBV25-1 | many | TGTGCCAGCAGTGAATATCGGGGCAGGGGAGCCGACGGCTACACCTTC | CASSEYRGRGADGYTF
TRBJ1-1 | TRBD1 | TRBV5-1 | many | TGCGCCAGCAGCCCGGGACAGGGGGCGGACAGGACTGAAGCTTTCTTT | CASSPGQGADRTEAFF
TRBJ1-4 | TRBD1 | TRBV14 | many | TGTGCCAGCAGCCAAGTCGACAGGGATGAAAAACTGTTTTTT | CASSQVDRDEKLFF
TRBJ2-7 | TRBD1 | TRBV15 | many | TGTGCCACCAGCATAAGGACAGGGGAGGACGAGCAGTACTTC | CATSIRTGEDEQYF